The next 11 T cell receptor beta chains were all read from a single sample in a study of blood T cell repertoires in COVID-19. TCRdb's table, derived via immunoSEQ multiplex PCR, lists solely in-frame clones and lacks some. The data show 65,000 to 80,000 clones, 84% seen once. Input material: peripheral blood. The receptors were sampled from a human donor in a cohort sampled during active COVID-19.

The CDR3 nucleotides read TGTGCCAGCATAAAACAGGGGACGGGAGCCACTGAAGCTTTCTTT. Its protein product is CASIKQGTGATEAFF. The chain joins TRBV3-1 (or the pseudogene TRBV3-2) to TRBJ1-1; TRBD1 matches 7 bases. CDR3 length: 15 amino acids. The ends lost 7 bases at V and 4 bases at J; junction bases unmatched: 12. CDR1 and CDR2 (germline): LGHDT, YNNKEL (reference sequence).

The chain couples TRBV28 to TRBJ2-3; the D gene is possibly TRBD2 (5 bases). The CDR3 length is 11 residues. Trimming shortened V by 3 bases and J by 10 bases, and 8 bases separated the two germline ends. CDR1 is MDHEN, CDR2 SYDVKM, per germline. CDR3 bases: TGTGCCAGCAGTTTTGGACTTGCGCAGTATTTT. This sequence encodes CASSFGLAQYF.

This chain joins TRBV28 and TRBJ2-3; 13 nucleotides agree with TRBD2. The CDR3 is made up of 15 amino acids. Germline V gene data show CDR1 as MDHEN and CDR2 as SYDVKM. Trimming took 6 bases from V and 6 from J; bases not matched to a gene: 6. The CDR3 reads CASSLQLAGGDTQYF. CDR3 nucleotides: TGTGCCAGCAGCCTCCAACTAGCGGGAGGGGATACGCAGTATTTT.

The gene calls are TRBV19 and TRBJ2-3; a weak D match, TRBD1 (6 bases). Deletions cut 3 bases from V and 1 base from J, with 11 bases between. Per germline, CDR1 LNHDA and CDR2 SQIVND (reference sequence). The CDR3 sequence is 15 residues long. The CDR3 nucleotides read TGTGCCAGTAGTATCGGGACATTTCGCACAGATACGCAGTATTTT. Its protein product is CASSIGTFRTDTQYF.

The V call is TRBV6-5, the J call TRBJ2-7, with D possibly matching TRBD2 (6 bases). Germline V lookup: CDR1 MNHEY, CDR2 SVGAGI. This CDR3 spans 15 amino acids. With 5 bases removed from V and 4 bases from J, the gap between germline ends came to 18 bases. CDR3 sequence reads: CASSPPGLAPYEQYF. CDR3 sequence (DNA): TGTGCCAGCAGTCCACCGGGACTCGCGCCGTACGAGCAGTACTTC.

The CDR3 is CASSVRPGQGSTEAFF. The CDR3 nucleotides are TGTGCCAGCAGCGTACGTCCGGGACAGGGTTCCACTGAAGCTTTCTTT. This chain uses TRBV9 with TRBJ1-1; 9 bases align to TRBD1. Per the germline V gene, CDR1 is SGDLS and CDR2 is YYNGEE. V lost 1 base, J lost 4 bases, and 8 bases stayed unmatched. The CDR3 contains 16 residues.

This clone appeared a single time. The CDR3 loop is CASSLLRDSFTDTQYF. The CDR3 DNA follows: TGTGCCAGCAGCTTACTACGGGACAGTTTCACAGATACGCAGTATTTT. The chain has TRBV11-2 and TRBJ2-3; 7 nucleotides line up with TRBD1. CDR1 SGHAT and CDR2 FQNNGV come from the germline V gene. V trimming: 2 bases; J trimming: 2 bases; junction bases outside the gene matches: 7. The CDR3 has 16 residues.

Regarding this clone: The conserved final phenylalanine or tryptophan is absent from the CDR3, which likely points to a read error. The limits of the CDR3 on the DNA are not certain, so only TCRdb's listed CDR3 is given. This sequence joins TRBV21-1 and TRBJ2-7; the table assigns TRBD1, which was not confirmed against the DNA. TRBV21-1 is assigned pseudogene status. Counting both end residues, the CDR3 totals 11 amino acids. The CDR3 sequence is CASSGASDSKI.

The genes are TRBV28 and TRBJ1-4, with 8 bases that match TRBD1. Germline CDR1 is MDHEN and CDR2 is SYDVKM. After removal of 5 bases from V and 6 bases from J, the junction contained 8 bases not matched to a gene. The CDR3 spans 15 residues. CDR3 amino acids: CASSPQGALYEKLFF. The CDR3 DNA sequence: TGTGCCAGCAGTCCCCAGGGGGCGCTATATGAAAAACTGTTTTTT.

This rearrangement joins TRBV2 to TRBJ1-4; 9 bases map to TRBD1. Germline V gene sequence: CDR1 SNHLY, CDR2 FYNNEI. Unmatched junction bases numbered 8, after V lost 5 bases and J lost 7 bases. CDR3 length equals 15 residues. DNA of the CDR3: TGTGCCAGCAGTCGGCGACAGGGGGAAGGTGAAAAACTGTTTTTT. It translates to CASSRRQGEGEKLFF.

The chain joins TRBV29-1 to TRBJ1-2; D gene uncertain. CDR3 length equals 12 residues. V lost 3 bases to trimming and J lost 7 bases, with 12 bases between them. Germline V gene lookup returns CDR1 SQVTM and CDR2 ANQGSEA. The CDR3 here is CSVEGAPSGYTF. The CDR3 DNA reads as TGCAGCGTTGAGGGCGCCCCGAGTGGCTACACCTTC. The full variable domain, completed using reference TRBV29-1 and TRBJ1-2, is SAVISQKPSRDICQRGTSLTIQCQVDSQVTMMFWYRQQPGQSLTLIATANQGSEATYESGFVIDKFPISRPNLTFSTLTVSNMSPEDSSIYLCSVEGAPSGYTFGSGTRLTVV.